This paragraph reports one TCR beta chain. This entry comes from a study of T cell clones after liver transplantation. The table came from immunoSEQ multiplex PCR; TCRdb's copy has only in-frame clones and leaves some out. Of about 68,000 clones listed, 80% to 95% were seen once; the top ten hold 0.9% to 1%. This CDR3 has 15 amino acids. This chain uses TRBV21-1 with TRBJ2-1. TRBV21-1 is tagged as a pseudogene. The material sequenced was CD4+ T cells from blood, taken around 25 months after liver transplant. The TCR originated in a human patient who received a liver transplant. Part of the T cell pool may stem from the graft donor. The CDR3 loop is CASIGLLSSYNEQFF. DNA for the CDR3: TGTGCCAGCATAGGTCTGCTGAGCTCCTACAATGAGCAGTTCTTC.